Following are 7 T cell receptor beta chains from one sample sequenced in a study of cytotoxic CD8 clonotypes in ibrutinib-treated CLL. Some clones are missing from TCRdb's copy, which holds only in-frame ones; the method was immunoSEQ multiplex PCR. The data hold hundreds of thousands of clones, with 60% to 75% observed a single time. The sequences come from PBMCs, collected after 24 months of ibrutinib treatment. The receptors were gathered from a human donor with chronic lymphocytic leukemia.

This chain links TRBV5-1 with TRBJ1-1, with a tentative D call TRBD1 (6 bases). The CDR3 has 15 amino acids. CDR1 and CDR2 (germline): SGHRS, YFSETQ. Trimming left V 0 bases short and J 7 bases short, with 16 bases between. The CDR3 loop is CASSLGATGTFEAFF. The CDR3 nucleotides read TGCGCCAGCAGCTTGGGCGCCACCGGGACATTTGAAGCTTTCTTT.

V and J are TRBV29-1 and TRBJ1-1; no clear D. Germline V gene lookup returns CDR1 SQVTM and CDR2 ANQGSEA. The CDR3 sequence is 15 residues long. Trimming took 5 bases from V and 0 from J, leaving 16 bases between them. The CDR3 bases are TGCAGCGTTAATTCGAGGAGAGTCATGAACACTGAAGCTTTCTTT. Translated, it gives CSVNSRRVMNTEAFF.

The V call is TRBV27, the J call TRBJ2-7; D may be TRBD1 (6 bases). Deletions cut 7 bases from V and 2 bases from J, with 12 bases between. Germline CDR1 MNHEY, CDR2 SMNVEV (reference sequence). This CDR3 comprises 13 residues. CDR3 sequence (DNA): TGTGCCAGCACGGACAGCTTTACCTACGAGCAGTACTTC. Residues: CASTDSFTYEQYF.

The chain uses TRBV4-1 and TRBJ1-1, with 7 positions matching TRBD1. CDR3 size: 15 residues. The V gene's germline CDR1 is MGHRA and CDR2 YSYEKL. Trimming removed 2 bases from V and 0 bases from J; junction bases left unmatched: 3. The CDR3 loop is CASSQPDRLNTEAFF. CDR3 DNA: TGCGCCAGCAGCCAACCGGACAGGCTGAACACTGAAGCTTTCTTT.

The V call is TRBV9, the J call TRBJ1-2, with D unclear. Trimming pared 0 bases from V and 2 bases from J, leaving 8 bases between. The CDR3 contains 14 residues. CDR1 is SGDLS and CDR2 is YYNGEE in the germline V gene. The CDR3 loop reads CASSVGNSNYGYTF. CDR3 bases: TGTGCCAGCAGCGTAGGCAATAGCAACTATGGCTACACCTTC.

The chain carries TRBV6-6 and TRBJ1-2; the match to TRBD1 covers 10 bases. The junction had 3 bases not matched to a gene; V was cut back by 4 bases and J by 7 bases. The germline gives CDR1 MNHNY, CDR2 SVGAGI (reference sequence). The CDR3 is 13 amino acids. In DNA form, the CDR3 reads TGTGCCAGCAGTTCGACAGGGGGCCTTGGCTACACCTTC. Its protein product is CASSSTGGLGYTF.

The gene calls are TRBV13 and TRBJ2-7, with 11 bases aligning to TRBD2. The CDR3 has 16 residues. The trim removed 5 bases at V and 2 bases at J, leaving 8 bases unmatched. Germline V gene sequence: CDR1 PRHDT, CDR2 FYEKMQ (reference sequence). In DNA form, the CDR3 reads TGTGCCAGCAGCACCTGGACTAGCGGGCTACCCTACGAGCAGTACTTC. Translating it yields CASSTWTSGLPYEQYF.